This T cell receptor beta chain was profiled in a study of human T cells and chemical hapten exposure. Via MiXCR, TCRdb re-called the RACE reads, giving one row per CDR3 protein. Of under 65,000 distinct CDR3 sequences listed, around 9% were seen once; the top ten hold 3.5% to 5.5%. At least ten counts were recorded for this clonotype. As for time point: patch test 1, 2 weeks after DPC sensitization. Specified treatment: therapeutic diphenylcyclopropenone sensitization with weekly scalp DPC. The CDR3 covers 13 residues. Germline assignment: CDR1 SGHNT and CDR2 YYREEE (reference sequence). Trimming shortened V by 1 base and J by 1 base, and 5 bases separated the two germline ends.

This TCR came from a woman between 50 and 59 years old with alopecia areata. Some clones in this sample may be carry-over from other donors' samples. This specimen consisted of whole blood, obtained in connection with sensitization to the hapten diphenylcyclopropenone (DPC). The chain recombines TRBV5-4 with TRBJ1-1; D gene uncertain. CDR3 amino acids: CASSLWGNTEAFF. CDR3 in DNA: TGTGCCAGCAGCTTGTGGGGGAACACTGAAGCTTTCTTT.